These 9 T cell receptor beta chains were sequenced from one sample in a study of cytomegalovirus exposure and HLA in healthy donors. The PCR ran on 60 Vbeta and 13 Jbeta primers. Sequenced by immunoSEQ multiplex PCR; TCRdb stores in-frame clones only, minus some. The table lists fewer than 250,000 clones. Sequenced sample: PBMCs. Source of these receptors: a woman in her thirties in good health and CMV-seropositive.

This chain connects TRBV4-1 to TRBJ1-2; TRBD1 matches at 9 bases. V lost 1 base, J lost 4 bases, and 13 bases stayed unmatched. CDR1 is MGHRA and CDR2 is YSYEKL in the germline V gene. This CDR3 is built from 18 residues. CDR3 coding DNA: TGCGCCAGCAGCCAAGTCGAGACAGGGGGTTCACGTGCCTATGGCTACACCTTC. As protein: CASSQVETGGSRAYGYTF.

The chain couples TRBV5-1 to TRBJ1-1; D remains ambiguous. V was shortened by 0 bases and J by 4 bases, with 10 bases between the two germline ends. The CDR3 covers 14 residues. CDR1 SGHRS and CDR2 YFSETQ come from the germline V gene. Here the CDR3 DNA reads TGCGCCAGCAGCTTGGTGGACTTGGGCACTGAAGCTTTCTTT. Amino acids: CASSLVDLGTEAFF.

J is TRBJ2-3 and V is TRBV28; 11 bases are shared with TRBD2. Germline CDR1 reads MDHEN; CDR2 reads SYDVKM. CDR3 length: 17 amino acids. The V segment lost 0 bases and the J segment 0 bases; nucleotides outside the gene matches: 2. CDR3 region: CASSLWTSGESTDTQYF. The CDR3, as DNA: TGTGCCAGCAGTTTATGGACTAGCGGGGAAAGCACAGATACGCAGTATTTT.

The chain is built from TRBV19 and TRBJ2-3; D is perhaps TRBD2 (6 bases). Trimming pared 3 bases from V and 6 bases from J, leaving 10 bases between. There are 13 residues in the CDR3. The germline gives CDR1 LNHDA, CDR2 SQIVND (reference sequence). CDR3 nucleotide sequence: TGTGCCAGTAGTATCGATGGGAGGGATACGCAGTATTTT. It codes for CASSIDGRDTQYF.

The chain combines TRBV7-2 with TRBJ2-1, with 8 bases aligning to TRBD2. The CDR3 consists of 15 residues. The germline V gene encodes CDR1 SGHTA and CDR2 FQGNSA. The ends lost 5 bases at V and 8 bases at J; junction bases unmatched: 11. The CDR3 here is CASSDTSGPGDEQFF. The CDR3 bases are TGTGCCAGCAGCGATACTAGCGGTCCTGGGGATGAGCAGTTCTTC.

The rearrangement links TRBV27 to TRBJ2-1; possible D gene TRBD2, 5 bases. Per the germline V gene, CDR1 is MNHEY and CDR2 is SMNVEV (reference sequence). V lost 3 bases and J 0 bases, leaving 9 bases between the germline ends. The CDR3 is 15 amino acids. The DNA for the CDR3 is TGTGCCAGCAGTTTGGAGGTCAGCTCCTACAATGAGCAGTTCTTC. This translates into CASSLEVSSYNEQFF.

The chain recombines TRBV4-2 with TRBJ1-6; no clear D. The germline V and J ends were trimmed by 3 bases and 4 bases, with 7 bases remaining between them. The CDR3 is 14 residues long. Germline-derived CDR1 and CDR2 are LGHNA and YNFKEQ. DNA for the CDR3: TGTGCCAGCAGCCAGAAGCTTTATAATTCACCCCTCCACTTT. Translated: CASSQKLYNSPLHF.

V and J are TRBV5-1 and TRBJ2-7, with D perhaps matching TRBD2 (5 bases). Trimming removed 4 bases at V and 6 bases at J, with 17 bases between. CDR1 is SGHRS and CDR2 is YFSETQ in the germline V gene. This CDR3 is 14 amino acids long. CDR3 DNA: TGCGCCAGCAGCCCGAGGAGGTCGGATGCCGAGCAGTACTTC. The encoded protein is CASSPRRSDAEQYF. Supplemented by reference TRBV5-1 and TRBJ2-7, the full variable domain reads KAGVTQTPRYLIKTRGQQVTLSCSPISGHRSVSWYQQTPGQGLQFLFEYFSETQRNKGNFPGRFSGRQFSNSRSEMNVSTLELGDSALYLCASSPRRSDAEQYFGPGTRLTVT.

The chain carries TRBV6-5 and TRBJ2-1; 8 bases are a match to TRBD1. This CDR3 region has 14 residues. Germline values: CDR1 MNHEY, CDR2 SVGAGI. With 6 bases clipped from V and 5 bases from J, the junction kept 6 bases outside the gene matches. CDR3 DNA: TGTGCCAGCAGGCGACAGGGGACAGACAATGAGCAGTTCTTC. Protein: CASRRQGTDNEQFF.